Each of the 9 T cell receptor beta chains below was sequenced from the same sample in a study of blood T cell repertoires in COVID-19. Using immunoSEQ multiplex PCR, the repertoire was profiled, and TCRdb retains in-frame clones only, with some absent. Of 200,000 or so clones listed, less than 90% are singletons. The sequenced sample was peripheral blood. The receptors here all came from an older man with active or convalescent COVID-19.

The chain is built from TRBV4-3 and TRBJ1-1; D is uncertain. The CDR3 is 15 residues long. Germline CDR1 is LGHNA and CDR2 is YSLEER. Trimming cost V 0 bases and J 10 bases, with 18 bases left between them. Written as DNA, the CDR3 is TGCGCCAGCAGCCAAGAGAGGGCCCAGCTCGCGGGAGCTTTCTTT. This codes for CASSQERAQLAGAFF.

The table lists this clone with a count of one. The rearrangement uses TRBV7-9 and TRBJ2-5; TRBD2 matches at 11 bases. This CDR3 spans 17 amino acids. The germline V gene has CDR1 SEHNR and CDR2 FQNEAQ (reference sequence). Losses at the gene ends were 2 bases for V and 5 bases for J; bases not matched to a gene: 10. CDR3 region: CASSLYFSGGALETQYF. CDR3 coding DNA: TGTGCCAGCAGCTTATATTTTAGCGGGGGGGCTTTGGAGACCCAGTACTTC. Looking up the rest from reference TRBV7-9 and TRBJ2-5 gives the full variable domain: DTGVSQNPRHKITKRGQNVTFRCDPISEHNRLYWYRQTLGQGPEFLTYFQNEAQLEKSRLLSDRFSAERPKGSFSTLEIQRTEQGDSAMYLCASSLYFSGGALETQYFGPGTRLLVL.

V usage is TRBV11-2 and J usage is TRBJ1-5; D perhaps matches TRBD1 (5 bases). The V gene lost 2 bases and the J gene lost 2 bases, with 10 bases spanning the gap. CDR1 SGHAT and CDR2 FQNNGV come from the germline V gene. This CDR3 spans 15 amino acids. The CDR3 loop reads CASSLLGGGNQPQHF. CDR3 DNA: TGTGCCAGCAGCTTATTGGGGGGTGGCAATCAGCCCCAGCATTTT.

The V gene is TRBV3-1 (or the pseudogene TRBV3-2), the J gene TRBJ1-4, with no clear D. CDR1 LGHDT and CDR2 YNNKEL come from the germline V gene (reference sequence). This CDR3 comprises 15 residues. The germline V and J ends were trimmed by 7 bases and 8 bases, with 20 bases remaining between them. The CDR3 region has the DNA TGTGCCAGCACCTACAGATTCGGGAATAACGAAAAACTGTTTTTT. It yields the protein CASTYRFGNNEKLFF.

This chain links TRBV4-3 with TRBJ2-5; the D gene is possibly TRBD2 (5 bases). Germline-derived CDR1 and CDR2 are LGHNA and YSLEER. The CDR3 length is 16 residues. Trimming stripped 0 bases from V and 2 bases from J, with 13 bases between. The CDR3 region is CASSQDISRGQETQYF. The CDR3 DNA reads TGCGCCAGCAGCCAAGATATAAGCCGCGGGCAAGAGACCCAGTACTTC.

The chain carries TRBV19 and TRBJ1-5; D is perhaps TRBD1 (5 bases). The CDR3 sequence is 16 residues long. Germline V gene lookup returns CDR1 LNHDA and CDR2 SQIVND (reference sequence). Trimming cost V 3 bases and J 5 bases, with 17 bases left between them. CDR3 nucleotide sequence: TGTGCCAGTAGTATCAAGGGGCACGCGGGATATCAGCCCCAGCATTTT. Translating gives CASSIKGHAGYQPQHF.

CDR3 sequence (DNA): TGTGCCAGCAGCTTAGCTGGCCTGGCAACTAATGAAAAACTGTTTTTT. This codes for CASSLAGLATNEKLFF. The chain couples TRBV7-9 to TRBJ1-4; D remains unclear. The V gene's germline CDR1 is SEHNR and CDR2 FQNEAQ (reference sequence). Trimming stripped 0 bases from V and 0 bases from J, with 8 bases between. The CDR3 is 16 residues long.

The table lists this clone with a count of one. Other nucleotide sequences in the sample specify the same CDR3. The chain carries TRBV7-2 and TRBJ2-7, with D unresolved. The V and J ends lost 6 bases and 3 bases respectively, with 6 bases between them. The CDR3 is 11 amino acids. Germline CDR1 and CDR2: SGHTA and FQGNSA. CDR3 in amino acids: CASSSLYEQYF. DNA for the CDR3: TGTGCCAGCAGTTCCCTCTACGAGCAGTACTTC.

V gene TRBV13 combines with J gene TRBJ2-5; 8 nucleotides align to TRBD1. V dropped 7 bases and J dropped 2; count of bases not matched to a gene: 18. The CDR3 extends over 18 amino acids. Germline values: CDR1 PRHDT, CDR2 FYEKMQ (reference sequence). The CDR3 nucleotides read TGTGCCAGCACCGATACCGAGGGCAGGGGGCGAACTCAAGAGACCCAGTACTTC. Residues: CASTDTEGRGRTQETQYF. Based on the CDR3 plus reference TRBV13 and TRBJ2-5, the full variable domain is AAGVIQSPRHLIKEKRETATLKCYPIPRHDTVYWYQQGPGQDPQFLISFYEKMQSDKGSIPDRFSAQQFSDYHSELNMSSLELGDSALYFCASTDTEGRGRTQETQYFGPGTRLLVL.